Each of the 26 T cell receptor beta chains below was sequenced from the same sample in a study of long-term antiretroviral therapy in people with HIV. Sequencing used immunoSEQ v3.0 at survey level. Here immunoSEQ multiplex PCR was the method, and the copy in TCRdb shows in-frame clones only, minus some. The sample includes about 30,000 clones, 80% of them seen just once. Material: unsorted PBMCs, obtained 0.3 years after starting antiretroviral therapy. These receptors all stem from a man in his forties with HIV.

CDR3 sequence (DNA): TGTGCCAGCAGTTTGTCCCTGCCTCCCTACGAGCAGTACTTC. This sequence encodes CASSLSLPPYEQYF. The chain carries TRBV27 and TRBJ2-7; D is uncertain. Looked up from germline, CDR1 is MNHEY and CDR2 is SMNVEV (reference sequence). This CDR3 is built from 14 residues. Trimming removed 3 bases at V and 2 bases at J, with 11 bases between.

The chain has TRBV7-2 and TRBJ2-7; D is undetermined. CDR3 length: 13 residues. Germline CDR1 and CDR2: SGHTA and FQGNSA. V was shortened by 6 bases and J by 4 bases, with 13 bases between the two germline ends. The CDR3 reads CASRSSQRYEQYF. Here the CDR3 DNA reads TGTGCCAGCAGGTCATCACAGCGATACGAGCAGTACTTC. Using reference TRBV7-2 and TRBJ2-7 for the parts outside the CDR3, the full variable domain is GAGVSQSPSNKVTEKGKDVELRCDPISGHTALYWYRQSLGQGLEFLIYFQGNSAPDKSGLPSDRFSAERTGGSVSTLTIQRTQQEDSAVYLCASRSSQRYEQYFGPGTRLTVT.

V and J are TRBV7-9 and TRBJ2-1, with 7 bases that match TRBD2. CDR1 SEHNR and CDR2 FQNEAQ come from the germline V gene (reference sequence). V lost 1 base and J lost 6; bases outside the gene matches: 6. CDR3 length: 15 residues. The CDR3 DNA reads TGTGCCAGCAGCTTAGGAGGAGCGGGGCGCAATGAGCAGTTCTTC. The encoded protein is CASSLGGAGRNEQFF.

The chain couples TRBV19 to TRBJ1-5; D uncertain. Germline V CDR1 and CDR2: LNHDA, SQIVND (reference sequence). This CDR3 is built from 13 residues. Trimming pared 1 base from V and 7 bases from J, leaving 8 bases between. DNA for the CDR3: TGTGCCAGTAGTATAGCGCGGGGACAGCCCCAGCATTTT. Its translation: CASSIARGQPQHF.

This clone appeared a single time. This chain uses TRBV11-2 with TRBJ2-7; the match to TRBD1 covers 8 bases. Per germline, CDR1 SGHAT and CDR2 FQNNGV. V lost 8 bases and J lost 2; bases outside the gene matches: 5. The CDR3 is made up of 13 amino acids. Here the CDR3 reads CASGQGLAYEQYF. In DNA form, the CDR3 reads TGTGCCAGCGGACAGGGCCTTGCCTACGAGCAGTACTTC.

This clone was counted only a few times. The rearrangement joins TRBV7-2 to TRBJ1-2; D is ambiguous. Trimming cost V 6 bases and J 2 bases, with 4 bases left between them. This CDR3 is 11 amino acids long. Germline V CDR1 and CDR2: SGHTA, FQGNSA. The CDR3 protein is CASRTNYGYTF. The DNA of the CDR3 is TGTGCCAGCAGGACCAACTATGGCTACACCTTC. The full variable domain, in which reference TRBV7-2 and TRBJ1-2 provide the parts outside the CDR3, is GAGVSQSPSNKVTEKGKDVELRCDPISGHTALYWYRQSLGQGLEFLIYFQGNSAPDKSGLPSDRFSAERTGGSVSTLTIQRTQQEDSAVYLCASRTNYGYTFGSGTRLTVV.

This chain joins TRBV15 and TRBJ2-7, with 11 bases that match TRBD2. Germline loops: CDR1 LNHNV, CDR2 YYDKDF (reference sequence). This CDR3 contains 17 residues. V lost 11 bases, J lost 0 bases, and 15 bases stayed unmatched. The CDR3 bases are TGTGCCGCCCGAACTAGCGGGGGACCCGATGGCTCCTACGAGCAGTACTTC. Protein: CAARTSGGPDGSYEQYF. Supplemented by reference TRBV15 and TRBJ2-7, the full variable domain reads DAMVIQNPRYQVTQFGKPVTLSCSQTLNHNVMYWYQQKSSQAPKLLFHYYDKDFNNEADTPDNFQSRRPNTSFCFLDIRSPGLGDTAMYLCAARTSGGPDGSYEQYFGPGTRLTVT.

The chain uses TRBV29-1 and TRBJ2-7, with a weak D call TRBD2 (5 bases). The V end was cut by 4 bases, the J end by 0 bases, with 16 bases between. The CDR3 consists of 15 residues. CDR1 SQVTM and CDR2 ANQGSEA come from the germline V gene. CDR3 amino acids: CSVVPEGQASYEQYF. The CDR3 bases are TGCAGCGTTGTCCCCGAGGGTCAGGCCTCCTACGAGCAGTACTTC.

The chain combines TRBV4-3 with TRBJ2-2, with a tentative D call TRBD2 (5 bases). Looked up from germline, CDR1 is LGHNA and CDR2 is YSLEER. There are 15 residues in the CDR3. V was shortened by 1 base and J by 5 bases, with 11 bases between the two germline ends. CDR3 sequence reads: CASSQGTGRTGELFF. The CDR3 DNA is TGCGCCAGCAGCCAAGGGACTGGAAGGACCGGGGAGCTGTTTTTT.

The V call is TRBV29-1, the J call TRBJ2-1; D remains unclear. This CDR3 has 14 residues. The germline V gene has CDR1 SQVTM and CDR2 ANQGSEA. Trimming took off 3 bases at V and 0 bases at J, with 9 bases between the two ends. CDR3 protein: CSVEPEISYNEQFF. As DNA, the CDR3 is TGCAGCGTTGAGCCGGAAATCTCCTACAATGAGCAGTTCTTC.

The rearrangement links TRBV5-1 to TRBJ2-1, with 9 bases fitting TRBD1. V shed 5 bases and J 7 bases; nucleotides not matched to a gene: 13. From germline, CDR1 is SGHRS and CDR2 YFSETQ. The CDR3 runs to 16 residues. Here the CDR3 reads CASRHITGGLKNEQFF. The DNA for the CDR3 is TGCGCCAGCAGACATATTACAGGGGGCCTTAAGAATGAGCAGTTCTTC.

This chain joins TRBV6-1 and TRBJ1-2, with D possibly matching TRBD1 (6 bases). V dropped 5 bases and J dropped 7 bases, with 17 bases sitting between them. The CDR3 extends over 14 amino acids. Germline CDR1 and CDR2: MNHNS and SASEGT. The CDR3 nucleotides are TGTGCCAGCAGTCCCTTGGCACAGGGACTTGGCTACACCTTC. It translates to CASSPLAQGLGYTF.

The chain links TRBV7-2 to TRBJ2-1; 9 nucleotides match TRBD2. V shed 5 bases, J shed 4 bases, and the junction held 6 bases outside the gene matches. The CDR3 is 15 residues long. Germline CDR1 is SGHTA and CDR2 is FQGNSA. Written as DNA, the CDR3 is TGTGCCAGCAGCAAAGCGGGAGGACCATACAATGAGCAGTTCTTC. Protein product: CASSKAGGPYNEQFF.

The chain uses TRBV6-1 and TRBJ2-5; 7 bases line up with TRBD1. The CDR3 length is 14 residues. Germline V gene lookup returns CDR1 MNHNS and CDR2 SASEGT. V lost 4 bases, J lost 2 bases, and 4 bases stayed unmatched. CDR3 DNA: TGTGCCAGCAGTGTGACAGGGTCTCAAGAGACCCAGTACTTC. This gives the protein CASSVTGSQETQYF.

This rearrangement joins TRBV5-1 to TRBJ2-1; 7 bases match TRBD1. Germline V CDR1 and CDR2: SGHRS, YFSETQ. The junction had 5 bases not matched to a gene; V was cut back by 2 bases and J by 9 bases. This CDR3 contains 13 residues. As DNA, the CDR3 is TGCGCCAGCAGCTTACCTCAGGGGGTTGAGCAGTTCTTC. Its protein is CASSLPQGVEQFF.

The chain uses TRBV9 and TRBJ1-2; no clear D gene. CDR1 SGDLS and CDR2 YYNGEE come from the germline V gene. V lost 2 bases and J lost 3, with 8 bases in between. The CDR3 has 13 amino acids. The chain's CDR3 is CASSVSGYYGYTF. The DNA for the CDR3 is TGTGCCAGCAGCGTCTCAGGTTACTATGGCTACACCTTC.

CDR3 bases: TGCAGCGTTGGGAACACCCTCTACGAGCAGTACTTC. Translating it yields CSVGNTLYEQYF. V and J are TRBV29-1 and TRBJ2-7; D is undetermined. V dropped 4 bases and J dropped 3 bases, with 10 bases sitting between them. Per germline, CDR1 SQVTM and CDR2 ANQGSEA. CDR3 length equals 12 residues.

With respect to this clone: Other DNA sequences of this sample code for an identical CDR3. The chain couples TRBV5-1 to TRBJ1-2; D gene unclear. The CDR3 totals 12 residues. Per the germline V gene, CDR1 is SGHRS and CDR2 is YFSETQ. The ends were cut back, 0 bases at V and 8 bases at J, with 8 bases in the middle. CDR3 nucleotides: TGCGCCAGCAGCTTGGACGCGTCGGGCTACACCTTC. Amino acids: CASSLDASGYTF.

The J gene is TRBJ2-7, the V gene TRBV11-2; TRBD1 agrees at 9 bases. V gave up 3 bases and J gave up 4 bases; unmatched junction bases: 1. This CDR3 spans 13 amino acids. In germline, CDR1 is SGHAT, CDR2 FQNNGV. CDR3: CASSFGTGYEQYF. CDR3 sequence (DNA): TGTGCCAGCAGCTTCGGGACAGGGTACGAGCAGTACTTC.

The chain carries TRBV7-9 and TRBJ2-7, with D possibly called TRBD1 or TRBD2 (5 bases each). V dropped 3 bases and J dropped 6 bases, with 24 bases sitting between them. Germline CDR1 and CDR2: SEHNR and FQNEAQ (reference sequence). The CDR3 sequence is 17 residues long. The CDR3 coding sequence is TGTGCCAGCAGCTTTCGGGGTGGGACCCCCCCACAAGGCGAGCAGTACTTC. Encoded protein: CASSFRGGTPPQGEQYF.

This chain uses TRBV27 with TRBJ2-1; 8 nucleotides line up with TRBD1. The V gene end was trimmed by 2 bases and the J gene end by 4 bases; junction bases not matched to a gene: 4. The length of the CDR3 is 15 residues. In germline, CDR1 is MNHEY, CDR2 SMNVEV (reference sequence). The CDR3 DNA is TGTGCCAGCAGTTTAGGCAGGGGGCGGTACAATGAGCAGTTCTTC. This gives the protein CASSLGRGRYNEQFF.

The CDR3 protein is CASSPGQGATSPLHF. The CDR3 bases are TGTGCCAGCTCGCCGGGACAGGGGGCGACATCACCCCTCCACTTT. J is TRBJ1-6 and V is TRBV18; TRBD1 matches at 12 bases. The ends lost 6 bases at V and 10 bases at J; junction bases unmatched: 7. Germline CDR1 and CDR2: KGHSH and LQKENI. The CDR3 is 15 amino acids.

J is TRBJ1-5 and V is TRBV5-5, with D possibly matching TRBD1 (5 bases). V shed 5 bases and J shed 4 bases, with 10 bases lying between them. The germline CDR1 and CDR2 sequences are SGHKS and YYEKEE (reference sequence). The CDR3 contains 13 residues. The CDR3 spells CASSWDVNQPQHF. The DNA of the CDR3 is TGTGCCAGCAGTTGGGACGTGAATCAGCCCCAGCATTTT.

J is TRBJ2-3 and V is TRBV7-2, with unresolved D. Trimming cost V 5 bases and J 0 bases, with 9 bases left between them. The CDR3 spans 14 residues. The V gene's germline CDR1 is SGHTA and CDR2 FQGNSA. The CDR3 loop reads CASSPRSSTDTQYF. The CDR3 DNA sequence: TGTGCCAGCAGCCCAAGATCGAGCACAGATACGCAGTATTTT.

In DNA, the CDR3 is TGTGCCAGTAGTATGTGGGCTTCCGGGGCCAACGTCCTGACTTTC. It translates to CASSMWASGANVLTF. The V call is TRBV19, the J call TRBJ2-6; no clear D gene. This CDR3 region has 15 residues. In germline, CDR1 is LNHDA, CDR2 SQIVND (reference sequence). Between the trimmed V and J ends, which lost 3 bases and 4 bases, there was a span of 10 bases.

The rearrangement uses TRBV11-3 and TRBJ2-2; 10 bases map to TRBD1. The germline gives CDR1 SGHNT, CDR2 YENEEA. Trimming cost V 4 bases and J 7 bases; bases outside gene matches: 0. CDR3 size: 13 residues. The CDR3 sequence: CASSWDRGGELFF. In DNA form, the CDR3 reads TGTGCCAGCAGCTGGGACAGGGGCGGGGAGCTGTTTTTT.